This TCR beta chain is drawn from a study of blood T cell repertoires in COVID-19 (TCRdb year 2020). For the study in its entirety: The collaborator samples originated in the United States, Italy and Spain and spanned the acute and convalescent phases of COVID-19. The material from the prospective study consisted of cDNA or gDNA derived from T cells, B-cell-depleted T cells, or PBMCs. Where HLA class I and class II types were available, the types were taken from metadata supplied by the sample provider, not from assay-based typing. A de-identified subject ID, COVID-19 status, age in years and sex were almost always included in the sample metadata. A freely available public database, intended as a resource for researchers studying the immune response to SARS-CoV-2, is where the repertoires were released. Samples came from the ongoing ImmuneRACE study (first 160 participants) plus 1,254 subjects from 6 global collaborators. The dataset comprised deeply sampled blood TCRbeta repertoires from subjects exposed to, actively infected with, or recovered from COVID-19. General conclusions and limits of the study: The quantity of clinical and demographic metadata differed by source and by participant and was supplied without curation.

V lost 5 bases and J lost 6 bases; the stretch between them is 10 bases long. CDR1 and CDR2, per the germline V gene, are MNHEY and SVGEGT. Inclusive of the bounding cysteine and phenylalanine, the CDR3 is 12 residues long. The only DNA kept is the CDR3, 36 bases in frame from the first base. Comments on this clone: Its antigen target is currently unknown. Within one base of it there is no much larger clone, and no base qualities were kept.

Collaborating institutions collected whole blood in K2EDTA tubes following their own protocols. Collaborator samples were shipped for TCRbeta analysis as frozen whole blood, isolated PBMCs, or DNA extracted from either sample type. TCRbeta CDR3 regions were amplified from genomic DNA by means of the immunoSEQ Assay, a bias-controlled multiplex PCR. The study's own analysis went as follows. The number of nucleated cells in each sample was estimated by amplification of reference gene primers within the assay. Sequence reads were collapsed and filtered to measure the absolute abundance of every unique TCRbeta CDR3 rearrangement. For each sample, productive Simpson clonality was calculated as the square root of Simpson's diversity index over productive rearrangements. Entries here come from immuneACCESS through TCRdb and include only in-frame sequences with V and J called. Some clones fail to appear in such tables; in the studies checked, an unresolved V gene covers under half of the shortfall, and the cause of the remainder is unknown. V and J calls and clone size are those listed in that table; D and trimming were worked out from the DNA. The sample has 200,000 to 250,000 clones on record, 70% to 90% of them singletons. The ten top clones hold under 4% of the sample.

The chain employs TRBV6-2 or TRBV6-3 and TRBJ1-2; possibly the D gene is TRBD1, per 6 matching bases. The receptor's source is a young man with active or convalescent COVID-19. Sample: peripheral blood. For the CDR3, the sequence is CASSGWTDGYTF. The nucleotide sequence reads TGTGCCAGCAGTGGATGGACAGATGGCTACACCTTC.